This T cell receptor beta chain emerged from a study of cytomegalovirus exposure and HLA in healthy donors. Study overall: Drawn from HLA-typed donors, about 82 million unique TCRs were held in an early data release.

60 Vbeta and 13 Jbeta primers were used in PCR. TCRdb's table, derived via immunoSEQ multiplex PCR, lists solely in-frame clones and lacks some. Of tens of thousands of clones listed, about 79% are singletons. Germline V CDR1 and CDR2: SGHTA, FQGNSA. V lost 0 bases, J lost 1 base, and 20 bases lay in between. The CDR3 runs to 19 residues. Healthy bone marrow donors supplied every sample. A word on this clone: The target antigen is unknown.

Overall study results and limits: In a later analysis, several top co-occurrence clusters appeared linked to parvovirus B19, influenza, CMV and Epstein-Barr virus. Reports indicate that TCR beta sequences accurately predicted the HLA-A and HLA-B alleles of most subjects.

The source material was PBMCs. The chain employs TRBV7-2 and TRBJ2-3, with D perhaps TRBD2 (5 bases). This receptor was identified in a man between 70 and 80 years old in good health and CMV-seropositive. CDR3 sequence: CASSLAPGVAGAGTDTQYF. Here the CDR3 DNA reads TGTGCCAGCAGCTTAGCCCCGGGCGTGGCGGGCGCGGGCACAGATACGCAGTATTTT.